Following are 26 T cell receptor beta chains from one sample sequenced in a study of shared clonotypes between healthy human individuals. Clones were read by immunoSEQ multiplex PCR, and TCRdb kept only the in-frame ones, dropping some. This table has about a million clones, about 75% appearing once. The sequencing input was memory CD4+ T cells sorted from blood. Subset of the sample: CD45RA-negative fraction. Source of these receptors: a man between 18 and 29 years old in good health.

This clone appeared a single time. V usage is TRBV7-8 and J usage is TRBJ2-1; D is tentatively TRBD1 or TRBD2 (5 bases each). This CDR3 has 17 amino acids. The V gene lost 0 bases and the J gene lost 0 bases, with 12 bases spanning the gap. In germline, CDR1 is SGHVS, CDR2 FQNEAQ. The CDR3 sequence is CASSLAGTLSSYNEQFF. CDR3 coding DNA: TGTGCCAGCAGCTTAGCAGGGACGCTTAGCTCCTACAATGAGCAGTTCTTC.

This clone was seen more than once but under ten times. The V and J genes are TRBV2 and TRBJ1-6; 7 bases are shared with TRBD1. Per the germline V gene, CDR1 is SNHLY and CDR2 is FYNNEI. CDR3 length: 14 residues. V was pared by 7 bases and J by 7 bases, with 7 bases of the junction left unmatched. This CDR3 reads CASKTGRGNSPLHF. The CDR3, as DNA: TGTGCCAGCAAGACAGGGAGAGGGAATTCACCCCTCCACTTT.

A remark on this clone: The same CDR3 can be traced to other DNA sequences in this sample. V gene TRBV27 combines with J gene TRBJ2-6, with D unclear. The CDR3 spans 13 residues. Looked up from germline, CDR1 is MNHEY and CDR2 is SMNVEV (reference sequence). Trimming took off 6 bases at V and 1 base at J, with 4 bases between the two ends. The CDR3 DNA reads TGTGCCAGCAGGAGGTCTGGGGCCAACGTCCTGACTTTC. Translated: CASRRSGANVLTF.

The chain joins TRBV5-1 to TRBJ2-3; possible D gene TRBD2, 5 bases. The CDR3 spans 15 residues. From germline, CDR1 is SGHRS and CDR2 YFSETQ. The V and J ends lost 0 bases and 4 bases respectively, with 12 bases between them. This CDR3 reads CASSLAPQRADTQYF. Written as DNA, the CDR3 is TGCGCCAGCAGCTTGGCCCCCCAGAGGGCAGATACGCAGTATTTT.

This chain links TRBV10-1 with TRBJ1-6, with TRBD1 as a possible D gene (6 bases). CDR1 WNHNN and CDR2 SYGVQD come from the germline V gene (reference sequence). The CDR3 runs 14 residues. Trimming took off 4 bases at V and 10 bases at J, with 14 bases between the two ends. The chain's CDR3 is CASSGGLQGSPLHF. The DNA of the CDR3 is TGCGCCAGCAGTGGAGGCCTTCAGGGGTCACCCCTCCACTTT.

The V call is TRBV19, the J call TRBJ2-2; TRBD2 agrees at 13 bases. V lost 5 bases and J lost 7; bases outside the gene matches: 7. Germline V gene data show CDR1 as LNHDA and CDR2 as SQIVND (reference sequence). The CDR3 has 16 amino acids. The CDR3 here is CASSGGLAGVIGELFF. The CDR3 DNA is TGTGCCAGTAGTGGAGGACTAGCGGGAGTAATCGGGGAGCTGTTTTTT.

This clone was seen a few times. The sample has other DNA sequences that encode this CDR3 too. This chain uses TRBV6-6 with TRBJ1-1, with D tentatively TRBD1 (6 bases). From germline, CDR1 is MNHNY and CDR2 SVGAGI (reference sequence). The CDR3 covers 14 residues. Trimming removed 0 bases from V and 1 base from J, with 6 bases in between. CDR3 in amino acids: CASSYSQGNTEAFF. Written as DNA, the CDR3 is TGTGCCAGCAGTTACTCACAGGGGAACACTGAAGCTTTCTTT.

This chain uses TRBV7-9 with TRBJ1-3; D is uncertain. The V end lost 1 base, the J end lost 0 bases, and 10 bases lay between the germline ends. The germline V gene has CDR1 SEHNR and CDR2 FQNEAQ (reference sequence). This CDR3 has 16 amino acids. The CDR3 region has the DNA TGTGCCAGCAGCTTAGGCGGCAGCTACTCTGGAAACACCATATATTTT. Its protein is CASSLGGSYSGNTIYF.

The rearrangement uses TRBV5-8 and TRBJ2-3; D uncertain. CDR1 SGHTS and CDR2 YDEGEE come from the germline V gene. V shed 2 bases and J shed 4 bases, with 11 bases lying between them. The CDR3 is 14 residues long. The CDR3 nucleotides are TGTGCCAGCAGCTTCGGCGGTCCGTCAGATACGCAGTATTTT. It specifies CASSFGGPSDTQYF.

The chain combines TRBV2 with TRBJ1-1; the D gene is possibly TRBD1 (5 bases). The CDR3 consists of 13 residues. Germline values: CDR1 SNHLY, CDR2 FYNNEI. The V end lost 8 bases, the J end lost 3 bases, and 13 bases lay between the germline ends. This CDR3 is CASGFSGDTEAFF. In nucleotides, the CDR3 is TGTGCCAGCGGCTTTTCGGGGGACACTGAAGCTTTCTTT. Combining the CDR3 with reference TRBV2 and TRBJ1-1 gives the whole variable domain EPEVTQTPSHQVTQMGQEVILRCVPISNHLYFYWYRQILGQKVEFLVSFYNNEISEKSEIFDDQFSVERPDGSNFTLKIRSTKLEDSAMYFCASGFSGDTEAFFGQGTRLTVV.

The chain joins TRBV12-5 to TRBJ2-7; 9 bases match TRBD1. Germline CDR1 is LGHNT and CDR2 is FRNRAP. The CDR3 is made up of 12 amino acids. V trimming: 5 bases; J trimming: 12 bases; junction bases outside the gene matches: 8. The CDR3 reads CASGTGQGSPYF. Written as DNA, the CDR3 is TGTGCTAGTGGTACCGGACAGGGGTCCCCGTACTTC.

This clone was seen a handful of times. The identical CDR3 is also encoded by other nucleotide sequences in the sample. The V and J genes are TRBV5-6 and TRBJ2-3; unclear D gene. V lost 2 bases, J lost 6 bases, and 4 bases lay in between. The CDR3 is 11 amino acids. The V gene's germline CDR1 is SGHDT and CDR2 YYEEEE. The CDR3 protein is CASSFGDTQYF. CDR3 nucleotide sequence: TGTGCCAGCAGCTTCGGCGATACGCAGTATTTT.

This clone was observed a few times. The V call is TRBV19, the J call TRBJ1-2; maybe TRBD1 (6 bases). Trimming cost V 5 bases and J 4 bases, with 17 bases left between them. The CDR3 runs 15 residues. Looked up from germline, CDR1 is LNHDA and CDR2 is SQIVND (reference sequence). The CDR3 is CASSYGQGMFYGYTF. The CDR3 bases are TGTGCCAGTAGTTATGGCCAGGGGATGTTCTATGGCTACACCTTC.

Written as DNA, the CDR3 is TGTGCCAGCAGCCAAGGGGGGGTGGCCGAACCCACCGGGGAGCTGTTTTTT. Protein sequence: CASSQGGVAEPTGELFF. This rearrangement joins TRBV14 to TRBJ2-2, with a weak D call TRBD2 (6 bases). Trimming took off 1 base at V and 4 bases at J, with 16 bases between the two ends. This CDR3 has 17 residues. Germline lookup yields CDR1 SGHDN and CDR2 FVKESK.

This chain joins TRBV10-3 and TRBJ2-2; tentatively, D is TRBD1 (7 bases). CDR1 and CDR2 (germline): ENHRY, SYGVKD. V gave up 10 bases and J gave up 1 base, with 13 bases separating them. This CDR3 has 14 amino acids. CDR3 loop: CATSGGQNTGELFF. Written as DNA, the CDR3 is TGTGCCACCTCAGGGGGGCAGAACACCGGGGAGCTGTTTTTT.

The chain is built from TRBV30 and TRBJ1-5, with 9 positions matching TRBD1. CDR1 is GTSNPN and CDR2 is SVGIG in the germline V gene (reference sequence). The V segment lost 0 bases and the J segment 3 bases; nucleotides outside the gene matches: 6. The CDR3 is 16 residues long. The CDR3 DNA reads TGTGCCTGGAGTGTATTGGGACAGGGTGACAATCAGCCCCAGCATTTT. Its translation is CAWSVLGQGDNQPQHF. Together with reference TRBV30 and TRBJ1-5, the CDR3 gives the full variable domain: SQTIHQWPATLVQPVGSPLSLECTVEGTSNPNLYWYRQAAGRGLQLLFYSVGIGQISSEVPQNLSASRPQDRQFILSSKKLLLSDSGFYLCAWSVLGQGDNQPQHFGDGTRLSIL.

V usage is TRBV5-6 and J usage is TRBJ2-1; TRBD1 aligns across 8 bases. V lost 3 bases, J lost 6 bases, and 5 bases stayed unmatched. This CDR3 is 14 amino acids long. The germline CDR1 and CDR2 sequences are SGHDT and YYEEEE. The CDR3 DNA reads TGTGCCAGCAGCTCAGTCGGGACAGGCAATGAGCAGTTCTTC. Translated: CASSSVGTGNEQFF.

The chain employs TRBV21-1 and TRBJ2-7; the table's D call TRBD2 went unverified against the DNA. TRBV21-1 is a recognized pseudogene. CDR3 length: 21 residues. CDR3 nucleotide sequence: TGTGCCAGCAGCAAAGATCTTGTTAGGGAGCAGATCGGACTAGTCGGCTACGAGCAGTACTTC. The encoded protein is CASSKDLVREQIGLVGYEQYF.

The CDR3 region is CAISEPGDTQYF. CDR3 in DNA: TGTGCCATCAGTGAGCCAGGAGATACGCAGTATTTT. The rearrangement links TRBV10-3 to TRBJ2-3, with D uncertain. V was trimmed by 2 bases and J by 5 bases, leaving 5 bases between them. The germline gives CDR1 ENHRY, CDR2 SYGVKD. This CDR3 is 12 amino acids long.

At least ten counts were recorded for this clone. The rearrangement links TRBV6-1 to TRBJ2-3; D gene ambiguous. V was shortened by 5 bases and J by 5 bases, with 5 bases between the two germline ends. The length of the CDR3 is 11 residues. Germline V gene lookup returns CDR1 MNHNS and CDR2 SASEGT. CDR3 region: CASSRLDTQYF. The CDR3 DNA follows: TGTGCCAGCAGTAGATTAGATACGCAGTATTTT.

This clone showed up just once. V usage is TRBV2 and J usage is TRBJ2-5, with 8 bases fitting TRBD2. This CDR3 comprises 15 residues. Germline CDR1 and CDR2: SNHLY and FYNNEI. J lost 6 bases, V lost 6 bases, and 12 bases had no gene match. The CDR3 coding sequence is TGTGCCAGCAGGCCGGGACTAGGGTTACTCCAGACCCAGTACTTC. It translates to CASRPGLGLLQTQYF.

The chain links TRBV6-4 to TRBJ2-2; D remains ambiguous. The germline gives CDR1 MRHNA, CDR2 SNTAGT. The CDR3 contains 14 residues. V was trimmed by 6 bases and J by 1 base, leaving 9 bases between them. CDR3 protein: CASREMRNTGELFF. The CDR3 coding sequence is TGTGCCAGCAGAGAGATGAGGAACACCGGGGAGCTGTTTTTT.

This rearrangement joins TRBV6-6 to TRBJ1-1; D uncertain. The CDR3 contains 14 residues. Trimming removed 1 base from V and 1 base from J, with 7 bases in between. Looked up from germline, CDR1 is MNHNY and CDR2 is SVGAGI (reference sequence). The CDR3 protein is CASSYYSSNTEAFF. The CDR3 region has the DNA TGTGCCAGCAGTTACTATAGTTCGAACACTGAAGCTTTCTTT.

This clone was seen only a few times. This sequence joins TRBV5-1 and TRBJ2-1; TRBD1 agrees at 9 bases. This CDR3 is 15 amino acids long. With 2 bases clipped from V and 7 bases from J, the junction kept 7 bases outside the gene matches. Germline CDR1 reads SGHRS; CDR2 reads YFSETQ. The CDR3 is CASSLGTGPANEQFF. The CDR3 DNA reads as TGCGCCAGCAGCTTAGGGACAGGGCCTGCGAATGAGCAGTTCTTC.

This chain uses TRBV27 with TRBJ2-6; TRBD2 agrees at 8 bases. This CDR3 comprises 16 residues. The V and J ends lost 10 bases and 0 bases, in that order; junction bases with no gene match: 8. Germline V gene lookup returns CDR1 MNHEY and CDR2 SMNVEV (reference sequence). The CDR3 loop is CATLPGGGSGANVLTF. The CDR3 coding sequence is TGTGCCACCCTGCCCGGGGGGGGCTCTGGGGCCAACGTCCTGACTTTC. Complete variable domain (other parts from reference TRBV27 and TRBJ2-6): EAQVTQNPRYLITVTGKKLTVTCSQNMNHEYMSWYRQDPGLGLRQIYYSMNVEVTDKGDVPEGYKVSRKEKRNFPLILESPSPNQTSLYFCATLPGGGSGANVLTFGAGSRLTVL.

The CDR3 bases are TGTGCCAGCAGCTTAGTCCCAGGGTGGCAATCACCCCTCCACTTT. Residues: CASSLVPGWQSPLHF. This chain uses TRBV7-2 with TRBJ1-6; the D gene is possibly TRBD1 (5 bases). Trimming cost V 1 base and J 10 bases, with 14 bases left between them. The germline V gene has CDR1 SGHTA and CDR2 FQGNSA. The CDR3 spans 15 residues.